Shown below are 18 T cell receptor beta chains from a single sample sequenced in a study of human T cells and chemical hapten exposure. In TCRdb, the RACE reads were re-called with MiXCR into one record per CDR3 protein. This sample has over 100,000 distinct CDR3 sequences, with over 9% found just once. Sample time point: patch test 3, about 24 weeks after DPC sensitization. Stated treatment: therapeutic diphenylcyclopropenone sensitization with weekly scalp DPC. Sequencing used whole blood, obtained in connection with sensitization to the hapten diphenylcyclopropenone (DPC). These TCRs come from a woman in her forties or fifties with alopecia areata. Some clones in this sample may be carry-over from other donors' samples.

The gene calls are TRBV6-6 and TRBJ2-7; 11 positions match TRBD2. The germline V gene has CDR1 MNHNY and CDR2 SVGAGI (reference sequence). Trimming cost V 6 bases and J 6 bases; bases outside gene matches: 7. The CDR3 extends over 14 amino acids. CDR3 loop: CASRSTSGRGEQYF. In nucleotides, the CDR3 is TGTGCCAGCAGATCTACTAGCGGGAGAGGCGAGCAGTACTTC.

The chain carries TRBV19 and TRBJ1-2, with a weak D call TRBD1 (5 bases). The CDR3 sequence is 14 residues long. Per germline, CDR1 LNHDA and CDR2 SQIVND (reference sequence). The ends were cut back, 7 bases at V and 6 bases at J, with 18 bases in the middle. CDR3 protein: CASTLYGALDGYTF. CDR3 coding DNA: TGTGCCAGTACCCTCTACGGGGCTCTCGATGGCTACACCTTC.

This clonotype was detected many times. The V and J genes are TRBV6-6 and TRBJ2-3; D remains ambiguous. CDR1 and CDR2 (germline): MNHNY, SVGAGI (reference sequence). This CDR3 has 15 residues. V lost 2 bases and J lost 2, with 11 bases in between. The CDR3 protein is CASSYVALATDTQYF. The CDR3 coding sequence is TGTGCCAGCAGTTACGTCGCTCTCGCCACAGATACGCAGTATTTT.

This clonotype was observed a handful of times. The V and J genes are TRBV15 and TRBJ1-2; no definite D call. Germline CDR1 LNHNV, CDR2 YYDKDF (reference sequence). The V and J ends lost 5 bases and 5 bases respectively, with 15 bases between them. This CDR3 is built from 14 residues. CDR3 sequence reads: CATSAQQLSYGYTF. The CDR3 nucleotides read TGTGCCACCAGCGCTCAACAGCTTTCATATGGCTACACCTTC.

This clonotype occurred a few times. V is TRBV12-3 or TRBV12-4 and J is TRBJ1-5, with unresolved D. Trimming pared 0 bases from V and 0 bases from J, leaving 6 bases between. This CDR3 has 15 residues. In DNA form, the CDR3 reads TGTGCCAGCAGTTTAGCTCTGGGTAGCAATCAGCCCCAGCATTTT. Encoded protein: CASSLALGSNQPQHF.

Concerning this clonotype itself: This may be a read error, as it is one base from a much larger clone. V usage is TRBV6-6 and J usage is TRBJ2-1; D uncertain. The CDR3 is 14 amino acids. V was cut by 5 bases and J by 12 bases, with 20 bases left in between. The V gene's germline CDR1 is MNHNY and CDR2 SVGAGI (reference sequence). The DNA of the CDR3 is TGTGCCAGCAGTGGAACCGAGACACCGTGGGGGCAGTTCTTC. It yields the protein CASSGTETPWGQFF.

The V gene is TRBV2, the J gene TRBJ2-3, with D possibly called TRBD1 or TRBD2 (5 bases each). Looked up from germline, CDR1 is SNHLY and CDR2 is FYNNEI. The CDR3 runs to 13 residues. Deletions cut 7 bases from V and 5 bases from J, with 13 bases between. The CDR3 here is CASTDPGRDTQYF. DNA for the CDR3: TGTGCCAGCACCGATCCAGGGAGAGATACGCAGTATTTT. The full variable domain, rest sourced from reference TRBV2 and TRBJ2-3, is EPEVTQTPSHQVTQMGQEVILRCVPISNHLYFYWYRQILGQKVEFLVSFYNNEISEKSEIFDDQFSVERPDGSNFTLKIRSTKLEDSAMYFCASTDPGRDTQYFGPGTRLTVL.

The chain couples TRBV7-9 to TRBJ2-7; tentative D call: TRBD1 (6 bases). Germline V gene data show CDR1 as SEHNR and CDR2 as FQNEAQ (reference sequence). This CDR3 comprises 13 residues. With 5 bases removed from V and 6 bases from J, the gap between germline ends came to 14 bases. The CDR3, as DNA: TGTGCCAGCAGCCCAGCACAGGGAATCGAGCAGTACTTC. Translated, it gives CASSPAQGIEQYF.

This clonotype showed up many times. The CDR3 is CASSVQGNTEAFF. Here the CDR3 DNA reads TGTGCCAGCAGTGTACAGGGGAACACTGAAGCTTTCTTT. The V gene is TRBV6-1, the J gene TRBJ1-1; TRBD1 might be the D (6 bases). Germline V gives CDR1 MNHNS, CDR2 SASEGT. The CDR3 runs to 13 residues. Between the trimmed V and J ends, which lost 4 bases and 1 base, there was a span of 7 bases.

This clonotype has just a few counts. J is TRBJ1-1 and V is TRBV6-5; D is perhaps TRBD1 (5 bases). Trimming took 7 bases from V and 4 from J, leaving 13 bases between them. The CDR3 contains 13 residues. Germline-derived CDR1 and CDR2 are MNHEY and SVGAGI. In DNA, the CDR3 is TGTGCCAGCACCCGGGGCCGGGCCACTGAAGCTTTCTTT. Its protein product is CASTRGRATEAFF.

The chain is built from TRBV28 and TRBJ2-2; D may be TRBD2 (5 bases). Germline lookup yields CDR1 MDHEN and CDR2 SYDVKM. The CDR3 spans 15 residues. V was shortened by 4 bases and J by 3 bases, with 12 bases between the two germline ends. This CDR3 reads CASSSPKRYTGELFF. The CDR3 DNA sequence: TGTGCCAGCAGTTCCCCCAAGCGGTACACCGGGGAGCTGTTTTTT.

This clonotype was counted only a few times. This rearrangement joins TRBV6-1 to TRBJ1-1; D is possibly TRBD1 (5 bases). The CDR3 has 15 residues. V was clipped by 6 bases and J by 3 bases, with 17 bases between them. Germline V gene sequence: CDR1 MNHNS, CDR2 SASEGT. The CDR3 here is CASREYDSHYTEAFF. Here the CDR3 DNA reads TGTGCCAGCAGGGAATATGACAGTCACTACACTGAAGCTTTCTTT.

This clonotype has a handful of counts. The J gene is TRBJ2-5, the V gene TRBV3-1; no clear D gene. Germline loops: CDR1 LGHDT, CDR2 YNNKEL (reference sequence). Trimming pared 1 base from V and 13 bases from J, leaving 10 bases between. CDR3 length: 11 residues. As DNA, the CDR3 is TGTGCCAGCAGCCAAGTGGAAAATCGGTACTTC. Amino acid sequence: CASSQVENRYF.

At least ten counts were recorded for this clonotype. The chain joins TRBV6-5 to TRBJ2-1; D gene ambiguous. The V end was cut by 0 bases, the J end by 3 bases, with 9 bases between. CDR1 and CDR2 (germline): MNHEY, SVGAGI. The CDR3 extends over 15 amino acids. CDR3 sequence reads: CASSYSTVDYNEQFF. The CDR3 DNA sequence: TGTGCCAGCAGTTACTCGACGGTCGACTACAATGAGCAGTTCTTC.

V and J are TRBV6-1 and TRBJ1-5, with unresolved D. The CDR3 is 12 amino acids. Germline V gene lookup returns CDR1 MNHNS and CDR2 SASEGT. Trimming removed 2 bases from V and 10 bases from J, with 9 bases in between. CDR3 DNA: TGTGCCAGCAGTGAACGGGGATACCCCCAGCATTTT. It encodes CASSERGYPQHF.

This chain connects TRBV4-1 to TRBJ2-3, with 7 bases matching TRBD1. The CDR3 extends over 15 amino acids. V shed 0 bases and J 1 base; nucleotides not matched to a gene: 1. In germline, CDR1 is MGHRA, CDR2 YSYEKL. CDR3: CASSQEGTGTDTQYF. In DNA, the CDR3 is TGCGCCAGCAGCCAAGAAGGGACAGGCACAGATACGCAGTATTTT.

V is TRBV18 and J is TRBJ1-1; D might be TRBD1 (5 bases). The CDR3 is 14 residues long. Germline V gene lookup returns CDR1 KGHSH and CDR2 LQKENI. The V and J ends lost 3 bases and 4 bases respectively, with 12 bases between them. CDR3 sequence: CASSPQGGGTEAFF. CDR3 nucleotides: TGTGCCAGCTCACCCCAGGGAGGCGGCACTGAAGCTTTCTTT.

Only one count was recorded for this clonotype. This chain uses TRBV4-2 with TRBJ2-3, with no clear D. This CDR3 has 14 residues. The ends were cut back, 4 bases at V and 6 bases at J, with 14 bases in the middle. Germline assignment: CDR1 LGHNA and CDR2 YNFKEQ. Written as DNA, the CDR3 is TGTGCCAGCAGCCCTACAAACTATCCGGATACGCAGTATTTT. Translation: CASSPTNYPDTQYF.